Listed below are T cell receptor beta chains from one sample, sequenced in a study of spatial heterogeneity in lung cancer. TCRdb independently ran MiXCR on the 5' RACE reads; one entry per CDR3 protein. Of more than 6,000 distinct CDR3 sequences listed, roughly a tenth are singletons. Sequenced material: normal lung tissue next to the tumor, taken at surgery. Receptor source: a male donor with early-stage non-small cell lung cancer. Each CDR3 is given with its conserved first and last residue. The order of the fields is CDR3 protein, CDR3 DNA, D gene, clone size, V gene, J gene. A D gene is named only where the DNA matches it firmly. The listing skips clone size in some rows; elsewhere it reads once, few, many or a size class.

CSVEDRSGSSYNEQFF	TGCAGCGTTGAAGATCGTAGCGGGAGCTCCTACAATGAGCAGTTCTTC	TRBD2	many	TRBV29-1	TRBJ2-1
CASSPGTTSYNEQFF	TGTGCCAGCAGCCCCGGGACCACCTCCTACAATGAGCAGTTCTTC	.	few	TRBV11-2	TRBJ2-1
CASSQGVSYNEQFF	TGCGCCAGCAGCCAAGGGGTCTCCTACAATGAGCAGTTCTTC	.	many	TRBV4-3	TRBJ2-1
CASSLGMREKLFF	TGTGCCAGCAGCTTGGGGATGAGAGAAAAACTGTTTTTT	.	once	TRBV5-4	TRBJ1-4
CATSERYRGSRTYTDTQYF	TGTGCCACCAGTGAAAGATACAGGGGCTCTAGAACTTACACAGATACGCAGTATTTT	TRBD1	many	TRBV24-1	TRBJ2-3
CASSRSGEDGYTF	TGCGCCAGCAGCCGGTCAGGGGAAGATGGCTACACCTTC	.	medium-sized	TRBV4-3	TRBJ1-2
CASRLAGEQETQYF	TGTGCCAGCAGGCTAGCCGGGGAGCAAGAGACCCAGTACTTC	.	many	TRBV5-6	TRBJ2-5
CASSLPGEFF	TGTGCCAGCAGCCTCCCCGGGGAGTTCTTC	.	many	TRBV21-1	TRBJ2-1
CASSQAITFGLAGRCEQFF	TGTGCCAGCAGCCAAGCGATCACCTTCGGACTAGCGGGGAGGTGTGAGCAGTTCTTC	TRBD2	many	TRBV3-1	TRBJ2-1
CSASPGTRKIGQVF	TGCAGTGCTAGTCCCGGGACCCGCAAAATAGGGCAGGTCTTC	.	medium-sized	TRBV20-1	TRBJ2-5
CASSPVGRTYEQYF	TGTGCCAGCAGCCCCGTGGGCAGGACCTACGAGCAGTACTTC	.	.	TRBV6-6	TRBJ2-7
CASRRDRGPYEQYF	TGTGCCAGCAGACGGGACAGGGGCCCCTACGAGCAGTACTTC	TRBD1	.	TRBV6-2/TRBV6-3	TRBJ2-7
CASSVTGEKLFF	TGTGCCAGCAGTGTTACAGGGGAAAAACTGTTTTTT	.	medium-sized	TRBV2	TRBJ1-4
CASSLEGASAPSYEQYF	TGTGCCAGCAGCTTAGAGGGTGCGAGCGCCCCCTCCTACGAGCAGTACTTC	.	many	TRBV7-2	TRBJ2-7
CSASRASGGPAKNIQYF	TGCAGTGCCTCGAGGGCGAGCGGGGGGCCAGCCAAAAACATTCAGTACTTC	TRBD2	many	TRBV20-1	TRBJ2-4
CASSFIPGQGKWTDTQYF	TGTGCCAGCAGTTTTATCCCCGGACAGGGGAAATGGACAGATACGCAGTATTTT	TRBD1	many	TRBV28	TRBJ2-3
CASSIRPGQTTYEQYF	TGTGCCAGCAGTATCCGACCGGGACAGACGACCTACGAGCAGTACTTC	TRBD1	many	TRBV6-5	TRBJ2-7
CSASASIALDYEQYF	TGCAGTGCTAGCGCGTCCATAGCGTTAGACTACGAGCAGTACTTC	.	many	TRBV20-1	TRBJ2-7
CASSPRIGEETQYF	TGTGCCAGCAGCCCCCGCATAGGAGAAGAGACCCAGTACTTC	.	medium-sized	TRBV7-8	TRBJ2-5
CSALAVARGYTF	TGCAGTGCACTGGCCGTGGCCAGGGGCTACACCTTC	.	many	TRBV20-1	TRBJ1-2
CASSLANYGYTF	TGTGCCAGCAGTTTAGCTAACTATGGCTACACCTTC	.	many	TRBV28	TRBJ1-2
CASSFGGAGRGYTF	TGCGCCAGCAGCTTTGGGGGGGCCGGCCGAGGCTACACCTTC	.	many	TRBV5-1	TRBJ1-2
CASSILAGGLGDTQYF	TGTGCCAGCAGTATACTAGCGGGGGGGCTCGGAGATACGCAGTATTTT	TRBD2	many	TRBV7-2	TRBJ2-3
CASSTNSLEQYF	TGTGCCAGCAGTACGAACTCCCTCGAGCAGTACTTC	.	many	TRBV6-5	TRBJ2-7
CATSDLLGARENTEAFF	TGTGCCACCAGTGATTTGCTCGGGGCCAGGGAGAACACTGAAGCTTTCTTT	.	many	TRBV24-1	TRBJ1-1
CASSFRRNSYEQYF	TGTGCCAGCAGCTTCCGCAGGAACTCCTACGAGCAGTACTTC	.	many	TRBV7-8	TRBJ2-7
CASSLQPGAGELFF	TGTGCCAGCAGCTTACAGCCTGGAGCCGGGGAGCTGTTTTTT	.	many	TRBV7-6	TRBJ2-2
CAISEGPLRIGNNYGYTF	TGTGCCATCAGTGAGGGACCCCTCCGGATTGGAAACAACTATGGCTACACCTTC	.	medium-sized	TRBV10-3	TRBJ1-2
CASSPSAGSDTQYF	TGTGCCAGCTCACCTTCCGCGGGGTCGGATACGCAGTATTTT	.	many	TRBV18	TRBJ2-3
CSARMERESGEQYF	TGCAGTGCTAGGATGGAGCGGGAGTCTGGCGAGCAGTACTTC	TRBD2	many	TRBV20-1	TRBJ2-7
CASSPGTGGEQYF	TGTGCCAGCAGTCCCGGGACAGGTGGTGAGCAGTACTTC	TRBD1	.	TRBV2	TRBJ2-7
CASSEQGAGEQFF	TGTGCCAGCAGCGAACAGGGGGCAGGTGAGCAGTTCTTC	TRBD1	many	TRBV14	TRBJ2-1
CASSLEGQGYEQYF	TGTGCCAGCTCCTTAGAGGGACAGGGTTACGAGCAGTACTTC	TRBD1	many	TRBV12-3/TRBV12-4	TRBJ2-7
CASSQRQANEKLFF	TGTGCCAGCAGCCAACGACAGGCTAATGAAAAACTGTTTTTT	.	many	TRBV7-2	TRBJ1-4
CASSLGDRDQETQYF	TGTGCCAGCAGCTTGGGTGACAGGGACCAAGAGACCCAGTACTTC	TRBD1	once	TRBV7-9	TRBJ2-5
CSAPTSGLRDTGELFF	TGCAGTGCTCCGACTAGCGGACTACGGGACACCGGGGAGCTGTTTTTT	TRBD2	medium-sized	TRBV20-1	TRBJ2-2
CASRDSGYNEQFF	TGTGCCAGCCGGGACAGCGGATACAATGAGCAGTTCTTC	TRBD1	.	TRBV7-2	TRBJ2-1
CASSSGEVRTQYF	TGTGCCAGCAGTTCGGGGGAGGTCAGGACCCAGTACTTC	.	medium-sized	TRBV27	TRBJ2-5
CASSLDPIAGFNEQFF	TGTGCCAGCAGCTTAGATCCGATAGCGGGGTTCAATGAGCAGTTCTTC	TRBD2	medium-sized	TRBV7-2	TRBJ2-1
CASSLLGLAESTDTQYF	TGTGCCAGCAGCTTGTTGGGACTAGCGGAGAGCACAGATACGCAGTATTTT	TRBD2	many	TRBV7-2	TRBJ2-3
CASSLDPRVGQMGSPEAFF	TGTGCCAGCAGCTTAGACCCGCGAGTGGGACAGATGGGATCGCCTGAAGCTTTCTTT	TRBD1	many	TRBV7-8	TRBJ1-1